This TCR beta chain was obtained from a study of blood T cell repertoires in COVID-19. As for the study in general: Donors in the United States, Italy and Spain gave samples during acute or convalescent COVID-19. T cells, B-cell-depleted T cells, or PBMCs supplied cDNA or gDNA.

Original data processing: How many nucleated cells were present was estimated from reference gene primer amplification. Method: immunoSEQ multiplex PCR; TCRdb's copy keeps in-frame clones and lacks some. The D gene and trimming were derived from the DNA, and the V and J assignments and clone size from that table. The data contain a few hundred thousand clones, 80% to 90% of them seen just once; the ten biggest clones take up roughly 2.2%. The sequenced sample consisted of peripheral blood. The TCR originated in a woman aged 45-60 years with acute or convalescent COVID-19.

In DNA form, the CDR3 reads TGTGCCAGCAGCTTCAGAATTCCCCAGACCGACGGGATCCACGAGCAGTACTTC. Encoded protein: CASSFRIPQTDGIHEQYF. This rearrangement joins TRBV7-8 to TRBJ2-7, with D possibly TRBD2 on 5 matching bases. The CDR3 runs 18 residues. Germline V gene data show CDR1 as SGHVS and CDR2 as FQNEAQ. The V and J ends lost 3 bases and 5 bases respectively, with 26 bases between them.